This T cell receptor (beta chain) was identified in a study of blood T cell repertoires in COVID-19. Libraries were prepared by immunoSEQ multiplex PCR; TCRdb keeps only in-frame clonotypes and omits some of them. The data hold more than 150,000 clones, with approximately 91% observed a single time. The TCR sequence derives from a man aged 40-55 years with acute or convalescent COVID-19. Material for sequencing was peripheral blood.

The CDR3 spells CASSWDREGNTEAFF. CDR3 sequence (DNA): TGCGCCAGCAGCTGGGACAGGGAGGGGAACACTGAAGCTTTCTTT. The genes are TRBV5-1 and TRBJ1-1; 9 bases map to TRBD1. The CDR3 is 15 residues long. The J segment lost 1 base and the V segment lost 3 bases, leaving 4 bases of the junction unmatched. Germline lookup yields CDR1 SGHRS and CDR2 YFSETQ.